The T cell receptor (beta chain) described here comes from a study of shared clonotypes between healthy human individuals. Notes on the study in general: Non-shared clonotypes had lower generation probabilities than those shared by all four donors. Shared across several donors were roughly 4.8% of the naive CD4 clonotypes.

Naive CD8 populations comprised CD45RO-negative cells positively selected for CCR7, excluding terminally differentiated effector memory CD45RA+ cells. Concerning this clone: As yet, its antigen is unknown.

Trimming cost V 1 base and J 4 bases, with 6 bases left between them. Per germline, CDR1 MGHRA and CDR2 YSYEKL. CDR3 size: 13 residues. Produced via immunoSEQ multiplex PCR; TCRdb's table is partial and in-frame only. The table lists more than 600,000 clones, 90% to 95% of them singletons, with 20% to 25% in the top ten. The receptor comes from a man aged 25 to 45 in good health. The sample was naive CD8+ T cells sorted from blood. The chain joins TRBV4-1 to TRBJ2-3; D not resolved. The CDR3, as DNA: TGCGCCAGCAGCCAAGTAGCTCCAGATACGCAGTATTTT. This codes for CASSQVAPDTQYF.